The 21 T cell receptor beta chains in this list originate from one sample, sequenced in a study of shared T cell receptors in the human thymus. TCRdb's table, derived via immunoSEQ multiplex PCR, lists solely in-frame clones and lacks some. In the table there are hundreds of thousands of clones, over 75% of which are singletons. The same data also contributed to another study, on human thymus T cells.

The specimen was thymocytes. The source of these receptors is a boy younger than two with a congenital heart defect.

This clone was picked up one time. The V call is TRBV7-6, the J call TRBJ1-5, with 7 nucleotides matching TRBD1. V was pared by 7 bases and J by 15 bases, with 18 bases of the junction left unmatched. This CDR3 has 14 residues. Germline V gives CDR1 SGHVS, CDR2 FNYEAQ. The CDR3 region is CASTLLPGKGARHF. The CDR3 DNA sequence: TGTGCCAGCACCTTGTTACCCGGGAAGGGGGCTCGGCATTTT.

The V call is TRBV4-2, the J call TRBJ2-7; no definite D call. Germline V gene lookup returns CDR1 LGHNA and CDR2 YNFKEQ. This CDR3 has 14 amino acids. With 5 bases removed from V and 4 bases from J, the gap between germline ends came to 15 bases. CDR3 protein: CASSLEYSSYEQYF. The CDR3 coding sequence is TGTGCCAGCAGCTTAGAGTACTCGTCGTACGAGCAGTACTTC.

The chain uses TRBV6-5 and TRBJ2-7, with TRBD2 identical over 7 bases. V shed 0 bases, J shed 2 bases, and the junction held 7 bases outside the gene matches. Germline loops: CDR1 MNHEY, CDR2 SVGAGI. This CDR3 has 16 residues. CDR3: CASSYSPSGPTYEQYF. The CDR3 coding sequence is TGTGCCAGCAGTTACTCCCCTAGCGGACCCACCTACGAGCAGTACTTC.

J is TRBJ2-2 and V is TRBV9; TRBD1 might be the D (6 bases). The germline gives CDR1 SGDLS, CDR2 YYNGEE. The CDR3 is 15 amino acids. Trimming removed 2 bases at V and 4 bases at J, with 12 bases between. CDR3 DNA sequence: TGTGCCAGCAGCGTGAACAGGGCTTTCACCGGGGAGCTGTTTTTT. Translation: CASSVNRAFTGELFF.

This clone was counted once. The rearrangement uses TRBV18 and TRBJ1-2; D unresolved. There are 15 residues in the CDR3. The germline gives CDR1 KGHSH, CDR2 LQKENI. V was trimmed by 2 bases and J by 8 bases, leaving 18 bases between them. The CDR3 protein is CASSPEDGRSGGYTF. DNA for the CDR3: TGTGCCAGCTCACCAGAAGATGGGAGGTCGGGGGGCTACACCTTC.

The genes are TRBV14 and TRBJ2-1; TRBD1 matches at 7 bases. Germline-derived CDR1 and CDR2 are SGHDN and FVKESK. This CDR3 has 15 residues. Trimming at V came to 0 bases and at J to 15 bases, leaving 14 bases not matched to a gene. The CDR3 DNA is TGTGCCAGCAGCCAAGAGCTCGGGACAGTTGATGGGACGTTCTTC. It translates to CASSQELGTVDGTFF.

J is TRBJ2-3 and V is TRBV5-4, with 7 bases fitting TRBD2. CDR1 is SGHNT, CDR2 YYREEE, per germline (reference sequence). This CDR3 has 15 residues. V shed 1 base and J 5 bases; nucleotides not matched to a gene: 7. CDR3: CASSLPGEGIDTQYF. For the CDR3, the DNA is TGTGCCAGCAGCTTGCCGGGGGAGGGGATAGATACGCAGTATTTT.

The gene calls are TRBV7-2 and TRBJ2-7; weak D call: TRBD1 (6 bases). V was trimmed by 5 bases and J by 3 bases, leaving 23 bases between them. CDR1 is SGHTA and CDR2 is FQGNSA in the germline V gene. There are 17 residues in the CDR3. The DNA of the CDR3 is TGTGCCAGCAGCCAGCAGTGGGGGCTCCAAGGCTTCTACGAGCAGTACTTC. As protein: CASSQQWGLQGFYEQYF. The entire variable domain, with the rest obtained from reference TRBV7-2 and TRBJ2-7, is as follows: GAGVSQSPSNKVTEKGKDVELRCDPISGHTALYWYRQSLGQGLEFLIYFQGNSAPDKSGLPSDRFSAERTGGSVSTLTIQRTQQEDSAVYLCASSQQWGLQGFYEQYFGPGTRLTVT.

This chain joins TRBV19 and TRBJ1-3; D call uncertain. Per the germline V gene, CDR1 is LNHDA and CDR2 is SQIVND (reference sequence). V lost 1 base, J lost 0 bases, and 10 bases lay in between. The length of the CDR3 is 16 residues. CDR3 region: CASSIVEPVSGNTIYF. Here the CDR3 DNA reads TGTGCCAGTAGTATAGTCGAGCCCGTCTCTGGAAACACCATATATTTT.

This chain connects TRBV14 to TRBJ2-2; 9 bases match TRBD2. J lost 3 bases, V lost 5 bases, and 7 bases had no gene match. The CDR3 runs to 16 residues. The germline gives CDR1 SGHDN, CDR2 FVKESK. CDR3 protein: CASSRAAGGDTGELFF. The CDR3 bases are TGTGCCAGCAGCAGAGCGGCGGGGGGGGACACCGGGGAGCTGTTTTTT.

The chain couples TRBV12-5 to TRBJ1-4; D gene uncertain. V was clipped by 0 bases and J by 2 bases, with 16 bases between them. The CDR3 consists of 18 residues. The germline V gene has CDR1 LGHNT and CDR2 FRNRAP. The CDR3 spells CASGLVPPVQATNEKLFF. The CDR3 DNA sequence: TGTGCTAGTGGTTTGGTACCACCCGTGCAGGCGACTAATGAAAAACTGTTTTTT. The full variable domain, its missing parts supplied by reference TRBV12-5 and TRBJ1-4, is DARVTQTPRHKVTEMGQEVTMRCQPILGHNTVFWYRQTMMQGLELLAYFRNRAPLDDSGMPKDRFSAEMPDATLATLKIQPSEPRDSAVYFCASGLVPPVQATNEKLFFGSGTQLSVL.

V and J are TRBV29-1 and TRBJ2-5, with a tentative D call TRBD2 (5 bases). CDR1 and CDR2 from the germline V gene are SQVTM and ANQGSEA. This CDR3 has 14 amino acids. With 4 bases removed from V and 1 base from J, the gap between germline ends came to 13 bases. The CDR3 here is CSVGSSAPQETQYF. The CDR3 bases are TGCAGCGTTGGGAGTAGCGCCCCCCAAGAGACCCAGTACTTC. Full variable domain (rest looked up from reference TRBV29-1 and TRBJ2-5): SAVISQKPSRDICQRGTSLTIQCQVDSQVTMMFWYRQQPGQSLTLIATANQGSEATYESGFVIDKFPISRPNLTFSTLTVSNMSPEDSSIYLCSVGSSAPQETQYFGPGTRLLVL.

The V call is TRBV29-1, the J call TRBJ1-1; TRBD1 is a possible D gene (5 bases). This CDR3 region has 14 residues. CDR1 is SQVTM, CDR2 ANQGSEA, per germline. The V end lost 0 bases, the J end lost 1 base, and 9 bases lay between the germline ends. The chain's CDR3 is CSVEDREGNTEAFF. The CDR3 region has the DNA TGCAGCGTTGAAGACAGGGAGGGGAACACTGAAGCTTTCTTT.

The chain combines TRBV29-1 with TRBJ2-2; D gene uncertain. Germline V gives CDR1 SQVTM, CDR2 ANQGSEA. V was pared by 5 bases and J by 0 bases, with 10 bases between. The CDR3 runs 14 residues. CDR3 protein: CSVLHGSNTGELFF. The CDR3 DNA is TGCAGCGTTCTTCACGGGTCGAACACCGGGGAGCTGTTTTTT.

The chain couples TRBV6-1 to TRBJ2-3; 8 bases map to TRBD2. The germline gives CDR1 MNHNS, CDR2 SASEGT. V was clipped by 4 bases and J by 0 bases; unmatched bases: 9. This CDR3 spans 17 amino acids. This CDR3 is CASSAVLAGTSTDTQYF. The CDR3 nucleotides read TGTGCCAGCAGTGCAGTGTTAGCGGGGACCAGCACAGATACGCAGTATTTT.

The chain joins TRBV4-3 to TRBJ2-7; 7 bases are a match to TRBD1. CDR1 and CDR2 (germline): LGHNA, YSLEER. The CDR3 has 15 amino acids. V was pared by 0 bases and J by 3 bases, with 5 bases of the junction left unmatched. This CDR3 reads CASSQEDREDYEQYF. DNA for the CDR3: TGCGCCAGCAGCCAAGAAGACAGGGAAGACTACGAGCAGTACTTC.

V usage is TRBV28 and J usage is TRBJ2-1; tentative D call: TRBD2 (6 bases). Germline values: CDR1 MDHEN, CDR2 SYDVKM. Trimming took 2 bases from V and 7 from J, leaving 21 bases between them. This CDR3 contains 17 residues. CDR3 sequence reads: CASSLGGGRKGRNEQFF. In nucleotides, the CDR3 is TGTGCCAGCAGTTTAGGGGGAGGTCGCAAGGGACGTAATGAGCAGTTCTTC.

This clone was picked up a small number of times. J is TRBJ1-3 and V is TRBV28, with D possibly matching TRBD1 (6 bases). Trimming took 5 bases from V and 0 from J, leaving 14 bases between them. Germline V gene data show CDR1 as MDHEN and CDR2 as SYDVKM. The CDR3 is 16 residues long. The CDR3 nucleotides are TGTGCCAGCAGTCCCCCGGACAGCTTCTCTGGAAACACCATATATTTT. Amino acid sequence: CASSPPDSFSGNTIYF.

Only one count was recorded for this clone. The gene calls are TRBV5-5 and TRBJ2-7, with 9 bases fitting TRBD1. From germline, CDR1 is SGHKS and CDR2 YYEKEE (reference sequence). V shed 3 bases and J 5 bases; nucleotides not matched to a gene: 12. The CDR3 is 16 amino acids. The CDR3 region is CASSSFRQGESDEQYF. As DNA, the CDR3 is TGTGCCAGCAGCTCCTTCAGACAGGGGGAAAGTGACGAGCAGTACTTC.

The chain employs TRBV7-8 and TRBJ1-3; D is undetermined. Trimming left V 5 bases short and J 0 bases short, with 11 bases between. The CDR3 extends over 15 amino acids. Germline V lookup: CDR1 SGHVS, CDR2 FQNEAQ. CDR3 sequence reads: CASSRGPLSGNTIYF. The CDR3 bases are TGTGCCAGCAGCCGAGGCCCTCTCTCTGGAAACACCATATATTTT.

This chain links TRBV19 with TRBJ1-1; 7 bases fit TRBD1. After removal of 3 bases from V and 0 bases from J, the junction contained 4 bases not matched to a gene. The germline V gene has CDR1 LNHDA and CDR2 SQIVND (reference sequence). CDR3 length: 15 residues. The CDR3 nucleotides read TGTGCCAGTAGTATTCGGACAGGAATGAACACTGAAGCTTTCTTT. Protein product: CASSIRTGMNTEAFF.